These 4 T cell receptor beta chains originate from one sample sequenced in a study of long-term antiretroviral therapy in people with HIV (dated 2022 in TCRdb). Sequencing of the TRB variable region was done with the immunoSEQ hsTCRB v3.0 assay at survey level resolution. What TCRdb holds here is the immuneACCESS table cut down to in-frame rearrangements. Part of the clones is not present; checked against another copy, under half of the missing clones reflect an unresolved V gene, and the others are unexplained. The sample table holds under 30,000 clones, of which roughly 86% were seen once. Jointly, the top ten make up roughly 8.7% of the sample. The starting material was unsorted PBMCs, obtained 1.8 years before starting antiretroviral therapy. These receptor sequences come from a man aged 50-60 years with HIV.

The chain combines TRBV11-2 with TRBJ2-1; 7 bases align to TRBD2. The CDR3 spans 17 residues. Germline CDR1 SGHAT, CDR2 FQNNGV. The V gene end was trimmed by 3 bases and the J gene end by 7 bases; junction bases not matched to a gene: 15. Here the CDR3 DNA reads TGTGCCAGCAGCTTTACGGCCAGCGGGGTCAACGCGAATGAGCAGTTCTTC. Protein sequence: CASSFTASGVNANEQFF.

The gene calls are TRBV6-1 and TRBJ1-6; D remains unclear. The ends were cut back, 4 bases at V and 10 bases at J, with 11 bases in the middle. The germline V gene has CDR1 MNHNS and CDR2 SASEGT. CDR3 length: 13 amino acids. CDR3 in amino acids: CASSVYVGSPLHF. The CDR3, as DNA: TGTGCCAGCAGTGTATACGTTGGCTCACCCCTCCACTTT.

The J gene is TRBJ1-3, the V gene TRBV19; weak D call: TRBD1 (6 bases). Germline V gene data show CDR1 as LNHDA and CDR2 as SQIVND (reference sequence). The CDR3 has 17 residues. V was cut by 3 bases and J by 0 bases, with 15 bases left in between. The CDR3 sequence is CASSIRTEPGSGNTIYF. The CDR3 bases are TGTGCCAGTAGTATTCGGACAGAACCTGGCTCTGGAAACACCATATATTTT.

The chain carries TRBV29-1 and TRBJ2-7; D is ambiguous. Germline loops: CDR1 SQVTM, CDR2 ANQGSEA. The length of the CDR3 is 15 residues. V was pared by 0 bases and J by 3 bases, with 15 bases between. CDR3 loop: CSVEEVGSESYEQYF. CDR3 nucleotide sequence: TGCAGCGTTGAAGAGGTGGGCAGTGAAAGCTACGAGCAGTACTTC.